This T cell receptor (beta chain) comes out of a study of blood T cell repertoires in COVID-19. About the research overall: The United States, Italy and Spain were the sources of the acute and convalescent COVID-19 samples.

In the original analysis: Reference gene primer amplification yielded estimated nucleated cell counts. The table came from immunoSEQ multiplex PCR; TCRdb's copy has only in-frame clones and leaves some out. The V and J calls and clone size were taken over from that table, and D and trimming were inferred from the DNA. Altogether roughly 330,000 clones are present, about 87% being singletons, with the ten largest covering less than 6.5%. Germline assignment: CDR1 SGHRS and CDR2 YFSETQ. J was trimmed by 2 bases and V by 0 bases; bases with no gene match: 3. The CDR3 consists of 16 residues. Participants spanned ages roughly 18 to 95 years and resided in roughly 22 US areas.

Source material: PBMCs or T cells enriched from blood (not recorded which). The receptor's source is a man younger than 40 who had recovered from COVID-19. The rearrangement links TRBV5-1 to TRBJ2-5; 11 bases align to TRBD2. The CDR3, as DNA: TGCGCCAGCAGCTTGGTCCCTAGCGGGGGGCAAGAGACCCAGTACTTC. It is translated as CASSLVPSGGQETQYF. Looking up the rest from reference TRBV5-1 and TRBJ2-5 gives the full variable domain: KAGVTQTPRYLIKTRGQQVTLSCSPISGHRSVSWYQQTPGQGLQFLFEYFSETQRNKGNFPGRFSGRQFSNSRSEMNVSTLELGDSALYLCASSLVPSGGQETQYFGPGTRLLVL.